One sample yielded the 19 T cell receptor beta chains listed below, sequenced in a study of graft-versus-host responses after intestinal transplantation (dated by TCRdb to about 2021). Library construction relied on the immunoSEQ multiplex PCR assay. TCRdb limited this immuneACCESS table to in-frame rearrangements with V and J called. A share of clones is missing; checked studies link under half to unresolved V genes, and the rest is unexplained. Within this sample are 12,000 or so clones, with approximately 90% of them counted one time only. 3% to 4% of the sample is held by the ten biggest clonotypes. Taken with the paper, the label for time point translates to: postoperative day 105 after intestinal transplantation (dayNNNN = postoperative day). Material: PBMCs, obtained 105 days after intestinal transplantation. These receptors were collected from a human patient who received an intestinal transplant, so some T cells may come from the graft donor.

V gene TRBV10-1 combines with J gene TRBJ2-1; 10 bases are shared with TRBD1. Germline CDR1 and CDR2: WNHNN and SYGVQD (reference sequence). The V segment lost 2 bases and the J segment 6 bases; nucleotides outside the gene matches: 4. There are 15 residues in the CDR3. The CDR3 DNA reads as TGCGCCAGCAGTGAGGGGACAGGGGTGAGCAATGAGCAGTTCTTC. The encoded protein is CASSEGTGVSNEQFF.

This sequence joins TRBV27 and TRBJ2-5; 8 bases fit TRBD1. Trimming removed 5 bases from V and 9 bases from J; junction bases left unmatched: 11. Germline CDR1 and CDR2: MNHEY and SMNVEV (reference sequence). This CDR3 contains 14 residues. The CDR3 DNA is TGTGCCAGCAGTGACAGGGGTCGCAGGGGGGCCCAGTACTTC. This encodes CASSDRGRRGAQYF.

The V call is TRBV5-5, the J call TRBJ1-2, with D possibly matching TRBD1 (5 bases). Germline V gene data show CDR1 as SGHKS and CDR2 as YYEKEE (reference sequence). The CDR3 totals 16 residues. V shed 1 base and J shed 8 bases, with 21 bases lying between them. This CDR3 reads CASSLPMLGRELGYTF. Here the CDR3 DNA reads TGTGCCAGCAGCTTGCCCATGCTGGGCAGGGAATTGGGCTACACCTTC.

The chain couples TRBV6-1 to TRBJ2-7; D is undetermined. The V gene lost 0 bases and the J gene lost 3 bases, with 9 bases spanning the gap. This CDR3 region has 14 residues. Germline V CDR1 and CDR2: MNHNS, SASEGT. The CDR3 here is CASSEAADGYEQYF. The CDR3 coding sequence is TGTGCCAGCAGTGAAGCTGCGGACGGCTACGAGCAGTACTTC.

The V gene is TRBV6-5, the J gene TRBJ2-5; D possibly uses TRBD1 or TRBD2 (5 bases each). The germline gives CDR1 MNHEY, CDR2 SVGAGI. V was shortened by 2 bases and J by 0 bases, with 7 bases between the two germline ends. The CDR3 contains 14 residues. The CDR3 bases are TGTGCCAGCAGTTACGGGACCGACCAAGAGACCCAGTACTTC. It specifies CASSYGTDQETQYF.

The chain carries TRBV28 and TRBJ2-1; TRBD2 aligns across 7 bases. Unmatched junction bases numbered 23, after V lost 5 bases and J lost 4 bases. Per the germline V gene, CDR1 is MDHEN and CDR2 is SYDVKM. The CDR3 consists of 20 residues. The CDR3: CASSSLRVLGGRIPYNEQFF. The CDR3 nucleotides read TGTGCCAGCAGTAGTTTACGGGTCCTGGGCGGGAGAATCCCATACAATGAGCAGTTCTTC.

The V and J genes are TRBV6-1 and TRBJ1-4; D is perhaps TRBD1 (6 bases). Germline CDR1 is MNHNS and CDR2 is SASEGT. This CDR3 is 14 amino acids long. V was cut by 7 bases and J by 8 bases, with 17 bases left in between. CDR3: CASKPSGQYEKLFF. CDR3 DNA sequence: TGTGCCAGCAAACCCTCCGGACAGTACGAAAAACTGTTTTTT.

This clone was detected only once. J is TRBJ1-1 and V is TRBV7-6, with D unclear. This CDR3 spans 14 amino acids. Trimming took 2 bases from V and 2 from J, leaving 9 bases between them. Germline V gene sequence: CDR1 SGHVS, CDR2 FNYEAQ. The CDR3 bases are TGTGCCAGCAGCTTATTTACGGGAAACACTGAAGCTTTCTTT. The encoded protein is CASSLFTGNTEAFF.

The chain carries TRBV15 and TRBJ1-3; D call uncertain. The CDR3 totals 14 residues. Trimming removed 3 bases at V and 3 bases at J, with 9 bases between. Per the germline V gene, CDR1 is LNHNV and CDR2 is YYDKDF (reference sequence). Written as DNA, the CDR3 is TGTGCCACCAGCAGTGATCTATATGGAAACACCATATATTTT. It codes for CATSSDLYGNTIYF.

This clone was seen just once. The rearrangement uses TRBV15 and TRBJ1-4; perhaps TRBD1 as D (6 bases). The V end was cut by 0 bases, the J end by 7 bases, with 15 bases between. CDR1 is LNHNV, CDR2 YYDKDF, per germline (reference sequence). This CDR3 is built from 16 residues. The DNA of the CDR3 is TGTGCCACCAGCAGAGATTTCAGGGGAGGTGGTGAAAAACTGTTTTTT. Its translation is CATSRDFRGGGEKLFF.

The chain links TRBV30 to TRBJ1-2, with D uncertain. Germline CDR1 and CDR2: GTSNPN and SVGIG (reference sequence). CDR3 length: 13 amino acids. V was cut by 0 bases and J by 4 bases, with 9 bases left in between. CDR3 loop: CAWSVSGTYGYTF. The CDR3 DNA follows: TGTGCCTGGAGTGTTTCGGGCACCTATGGCTACACCTTC.

This rearrangement joins TRBV29-1 to TRBJ2-7, with D perhaps TRBD1 (6 bases). V shed 4 bases and J shed 8 bases, with 18 bases lying between them. The CDR3 is 13 amino acids. Germline-derived CDR1 and CDR2 are SQVTM and ANQGSEA. In nucleotides, the CDR3 is TGCAGCGTTGCCAAAGACAGGTCAGGGAAGCAGTACTTC. Translated: CSVAKDRSGKQYF.

The CDR3 reads CASSLVGPSSTDTQYF. CDR3 in DNA: TGTGCCAGCAGCTTGGTCGGGCCTAGCAGCACAGATACGCAGTATTTT. The chain uses TRBV5-5 and TRBJ2-3; possibly TRBD2 for D (5 bases). Trimming left V 0 bases short and J 0 bases short, with 11 bases between. There are 16 residues in the CDR3. CDR1 is SGHKS, CDR2 YYEKEE, per germline (reference sequence).

CDR3 coding DNA: TGTGCCAGCAGCTCACAGGGGATGGTCCACGAGCAGTACTTC. Protein sequence: CASSSQGMVHEQYF. The chain carries TRBV7-2 and TRBJ2-7; TRBD1 matches at 7 bases. Germline loops: CDR1 SGHTA, CDR2 FQGNSA. CDR3 size: 14 residues. V shed 4 bases, J shed 5 bases, and the junction held 8 bases outside the gene matches.

The rearrangement links TRBV6-6 to TRBJ2-6; unclear D gene. This CDR3 has 15 residues. Germline CDR1 MNHNY, CDR2 SVGAGI (reference sequence). V was pared by 5 bases and J by 2 bases, with 10 bases between. CDR3 nucleotide sequence: TGTGCCAGCAGTCTCGAGCCTGCTGGGGCCAACGTCCTGACTTTC. Amino acid sequence: CASSLEPAGANVLTF.

This chain connects TRBV6-1 to TRBJ2-7, with D tentatively TRBD2 (5 bases). V lost 8 bases and J lost 2, with 10 bases in between. Germline V gives CDR1 MNHNS, CDR2 SASEGT. This CDR3 spans 12 amino acids. The CDR3 nucleotides are TGTGCCAGCGCCAGCGGCCCCTACGAGCAGTACTTC. It is translated as CASASGPYEQYF.

The genes are TRBV10-1 and TRBJ2-7; 10 bases align to TRBD2. Germline V gives CDR1 WNHNN, CDR2 SYGVQD (reference sequence). V was pared by 1 base and J by 2 bases, with 2 bases of the junction left unmatched. The CDR3 sequence is 15 residues long. CDR3 in amino acids: CASSEFSGRTYEQYF. The CDR3 nucleotides are TGCGCCAGCAGTGAGTTTAGCGGGAGGACCTACGAGCAGTACTTC.

J is TRBJ2-2 and V is TRBV4-1; a possible D gene is TRBD1 (6 bases). This CDR3 is built from 16 residues. The V end lost 8 bases, the J end lost 0 bases, and 16 bases lay between the germline ends. Germline loops: CDR1 MGHRA, CDR2 YSYEKL. The CDR3 nucleotides are TGCGCCAGCTGGAGACAAGGGGGTCCGAACACCGGGGAGCTGTTTTTT. Its protein is CASWRQGGPNTGELFF.

This clone was seen a few times. This chain connects TRBV5-1 to TRBJ2-1; a possible D gene is TRBD2 (7 bases). The CDR3 totals 13 residues. Looked up from germline, CDR1 is SGHRS and CDR2 is YFSETQ. Trimming stripped 4 bases from V and 7 bases from J, with 12 bases between. CDR3 loop: CASSEGGGNEQFF. CDR3 bases: TGCGCCAGCAGCGAGGGGGGAGGGAATGAGCAGTTCTTC. Looking up the rest from reference TRBV5-1 and TRBJ2-1 gives the full variable domain: KAGVTQTPRYLIKTRGQQVTLSCSPISGHRSVSWYQQTPGQGLQFLFEYFSETQRNKGNFPGRFSGRQFSNSRSEMNVSTLELGDSALYLCASSEGGGNEQFFGPGTRLTVL.